Reported below is one T cell receptor beta chain. The sample is drawn from a study of T cell changes during pregnancy in multiple sclerosis. The repertoire was sequenced with immunoSEQ multiplex PCR; TCRdb's copy has only in-frame clones and lacks some. The table shows 25,000 to 35,000 clones, with roughly nine tenths occurring only once. V gave up 0 bases and J gave up 5 bases, with 10 bases separating them. The CDR3 covers 13 residues. In germline, CDR1 is GTSNPN, CDR2 SVGIG (reference sequence). The sample in question was CD8+ T cells from peripheral blood mononuclear cells, obtained in the second trimester of pregnancy. The genes are TRBV30 and TRBJ1-1, with D perhaps matching TRBD1 (5 bases). This clonotype was obtained from a female donor with multiple sclerosis, enrolled in a pregnancy study. In DNA form, the CDR3 reads TGTGCCTGGAGTGTGAGCGGGGCTACTGAAGCTTTCTTT. It encodes CAWSVSGATEAFF. Supplemented by reference TRBV30 and TRBJ1-1, the full variable domain reads SQTIHQWPATLVQPVGSPLSLECTVEGTSNPNLYWYRQAAGRGLQLLFYSVGIGQISSEVPQNLSASRPQDRQFILSSKKLLLSDSGFYLCAWSVSGATEAFFGQGTRLTVV.